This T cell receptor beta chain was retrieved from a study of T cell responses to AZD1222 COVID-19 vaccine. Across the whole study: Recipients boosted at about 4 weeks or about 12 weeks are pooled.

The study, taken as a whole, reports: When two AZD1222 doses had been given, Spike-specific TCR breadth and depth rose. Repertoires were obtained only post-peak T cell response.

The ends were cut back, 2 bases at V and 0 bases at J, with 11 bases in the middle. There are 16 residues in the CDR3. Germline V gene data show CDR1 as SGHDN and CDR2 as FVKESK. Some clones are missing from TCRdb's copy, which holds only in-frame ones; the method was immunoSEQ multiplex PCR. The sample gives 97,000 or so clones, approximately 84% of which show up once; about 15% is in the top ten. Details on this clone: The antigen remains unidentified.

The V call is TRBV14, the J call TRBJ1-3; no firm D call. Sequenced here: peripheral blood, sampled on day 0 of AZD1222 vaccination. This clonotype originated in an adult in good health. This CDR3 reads CASSQLGTDSGNTIYF. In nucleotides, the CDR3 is TGTGCCAGCAGCCAACTTGGAACAGACTCTGGAAACACCATATATTTT.